The 2 T cell receptor beta chains listed next were all sequenced from one sample in a study of human T cells and chemical hapten exposure. TCRdb reanalysed the RACE reads using MiXCR and keeps one entry per CDR3 protein. The sample lists tens of thousands of distinct CDR3 sequences; 6.7% were seen once. Time point meaning: pre-sensitization, week 0. Treatment reported: therapeutic diphenylcyclopropenone sensitization with weekly scalp DPC. The source material was whole blood, sampled in connection with sensitization to the hapten diphenylcyclopropenone (DPC). The source of these receptors is a woman in her 30s with alopecia areata. Some clones in this sample may be carry-over from other donors' samples.

In its sample, this clonotype was seen a few times. The chain recombines TRBV24-1 with TRBJ2-7; D is possibly TRBD1 (6 bases). V lost 4 bases and J 4 bases, leaving 19 bases between the germline ends. This CDR3 is 16 amino acids long. Germline V gene data show CDR1 as KGHDR and CDR2 as SFDVKD. In nucleotides, the CDR3 is TGTGCCACCAGTGAATCTCCAAATATACAGGGATACGAGCAGTACTTC. This gives the protein CATSESPNIQGYEQYF.

In its sample, this clonotype was seen many times. The V and J genes are TRBV6-5 and TRBJ1-1; 9 bases agree with TRBD1. Germline lookup yields CDR1 MNHEY and CDR2 SVGAGI. This CDR3 has 15 amino acids. With 2 bases clipped from V and 4 bases from J, the junction kept 5 bases outside the gene matches. CDR3 nucleotides: TGTGCCAGCAGTTACCCAGGACAGGGGAGCACTGAAGCTTTCTTT. Protein product: CASSYPGQGSTEAFF.